Sequencing of this T cell receptor beta chain was carried out in a study of T cell changes during pregnancy in multiple sclerosis. This CDR3 region has 15 residues. The germline gives CDR1 LGHNA, CDR2 YNFKEQ. V gave up 4 bases and J gave up 5 bases, with 15 bases separating them. Profiled with immunoSEQ multiplex PCR; TCRdb holds only in-frame clones, not every one. The sample lists approximately 88,000 clones; about 95% were seen once. The input for sequencing was peripheral blood, taken in the second trimester of pregnancy. This receptor was obtained from a female donor with multiple sclerosis, enrolled in a pregnancy study. The rearrangement links TRBV4-2 to TRBJ2-1, with D tentatively TRBD2 (6 bases). CDR3 residues: CASSLGSSGDNEQFF. Written as DNA, the CDR3 is TGTGCCAGCAGCCTCGGTAGTAGCGGAGACAATGAGCAGTTCTTC.